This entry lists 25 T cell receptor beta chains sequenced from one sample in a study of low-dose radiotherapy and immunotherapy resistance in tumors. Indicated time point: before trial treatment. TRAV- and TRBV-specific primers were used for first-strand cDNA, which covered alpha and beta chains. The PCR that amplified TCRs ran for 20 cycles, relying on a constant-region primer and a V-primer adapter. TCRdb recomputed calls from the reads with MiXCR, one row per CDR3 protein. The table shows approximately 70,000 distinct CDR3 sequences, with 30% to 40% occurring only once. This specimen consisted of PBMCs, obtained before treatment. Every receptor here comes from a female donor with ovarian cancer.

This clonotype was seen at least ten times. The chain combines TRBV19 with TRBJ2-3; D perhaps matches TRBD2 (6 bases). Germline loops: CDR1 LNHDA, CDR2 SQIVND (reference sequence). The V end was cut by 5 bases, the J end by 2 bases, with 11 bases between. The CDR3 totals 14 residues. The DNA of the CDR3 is TGTGCCAGTAGTCCCCGGGACTTCACAGATACGCAGTATTTT. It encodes CASSPRDFTDTQYF.

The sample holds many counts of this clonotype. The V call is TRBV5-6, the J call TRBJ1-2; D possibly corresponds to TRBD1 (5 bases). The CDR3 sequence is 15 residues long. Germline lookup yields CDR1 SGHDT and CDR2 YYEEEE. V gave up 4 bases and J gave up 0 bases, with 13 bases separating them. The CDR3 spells CASSPGHVANYGYTF. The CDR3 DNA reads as TGTGCCAGCAGCCCAGGACATGTGGCTAACTATGGCTACACCTTC. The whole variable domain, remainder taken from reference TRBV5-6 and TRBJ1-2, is DAGVTQSPTHLIKTRGQQVTLRCSPKSGHDTVSWYQQALGQGPQFIFQYYEEEERQRGNFPDRFSGHQFPNYSSELNVNALLLGDSALYLCASSPGHVANYGYTFGSGTRLTVV.

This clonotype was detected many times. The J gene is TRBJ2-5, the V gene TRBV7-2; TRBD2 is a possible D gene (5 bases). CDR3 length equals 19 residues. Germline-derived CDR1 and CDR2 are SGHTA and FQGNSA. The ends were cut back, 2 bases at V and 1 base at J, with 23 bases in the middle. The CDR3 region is CASSLSGSLAHPIQETQYF. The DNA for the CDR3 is TGTGCCAGCAGCTTATCGGGAAGCCTAGCTCACCCCATCCAAGAGACCCAGTACTTC.

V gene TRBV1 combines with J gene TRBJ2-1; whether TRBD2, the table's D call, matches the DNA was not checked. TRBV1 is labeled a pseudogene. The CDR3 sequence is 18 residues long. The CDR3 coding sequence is TGCGCCAGCAGCCGAGGAATCGTCGGGACTAGCGGTGACAATGAGCAGTTCTTC. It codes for CASSRGIVGTSGDNEQFF.

CDR3 sequence reads: CASSLLLTTPGDTQYF. The CDR3 DNA follows: TGTGCCAGCAGCTTATTGCTGACTACTCCGGGAGATACGCAGTATTTT. The V and J genes are TRBV13 and TRBJ2-3, with D maybe TRBD2 (5 bases). The CDR3 sequence is 16 residues long. Trimming removed 2 bases at V and 5 bases at J, with 17 bases between. CDR1 PRHDT and CDR2 FYEKMQ come from the germline V gene (reference sequence).

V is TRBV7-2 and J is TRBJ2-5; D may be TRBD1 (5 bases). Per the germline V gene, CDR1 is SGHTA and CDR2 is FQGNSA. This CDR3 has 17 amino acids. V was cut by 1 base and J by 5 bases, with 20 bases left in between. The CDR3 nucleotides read TGTGCCAGCAGCTTAGGGGGCGGCCTCCTCGGGCGGGAGACCCAGTACTTC. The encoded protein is CASSLGGGLLGRETQYF. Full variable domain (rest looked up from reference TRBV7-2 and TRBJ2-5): GAGVSQSPSNKVTEKGKDVELRCDPISGHTALYWYRQSLGQGLEFLIYFQGNSAPDKSGLPSDRFSAERTGGSVSTLTIQRTQQEDSAVYLCASSLGGGLLGRETQYFGPGTRLLVL.

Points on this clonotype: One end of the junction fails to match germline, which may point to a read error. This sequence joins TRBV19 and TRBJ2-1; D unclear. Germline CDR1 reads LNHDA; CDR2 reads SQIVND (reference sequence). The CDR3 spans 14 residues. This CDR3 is CASSIDGSFNEQFF. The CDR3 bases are TGTGCCAGTAGTATAGATGGCTCCTTCAATGAGCAGTTCTTC.

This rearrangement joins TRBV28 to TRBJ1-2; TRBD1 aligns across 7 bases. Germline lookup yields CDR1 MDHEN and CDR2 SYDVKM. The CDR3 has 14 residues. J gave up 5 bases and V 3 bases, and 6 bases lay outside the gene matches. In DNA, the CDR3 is TGTGCCAGCAGTTTTAGGGACAGAAGATATGGCTACACCTTC. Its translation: CASSFRDRRYGYTF.

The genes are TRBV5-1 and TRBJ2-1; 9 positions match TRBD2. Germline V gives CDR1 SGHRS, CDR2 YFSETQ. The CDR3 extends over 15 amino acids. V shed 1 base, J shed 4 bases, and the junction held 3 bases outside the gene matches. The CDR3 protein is CASSLLTSGYNEQFF. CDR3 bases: TGCGCCAGCAGCTTGTTGACTAGCGGTTACAATGAGCAGTTCTTC.

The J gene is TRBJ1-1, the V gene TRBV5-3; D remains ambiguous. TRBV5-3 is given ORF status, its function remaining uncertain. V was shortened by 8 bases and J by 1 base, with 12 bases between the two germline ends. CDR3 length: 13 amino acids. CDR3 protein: CASSRQGNTEAFF. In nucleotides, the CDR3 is TGTGCCAGCAGCCGCCAAGGGAACACTGAAGCTTTCTTT.

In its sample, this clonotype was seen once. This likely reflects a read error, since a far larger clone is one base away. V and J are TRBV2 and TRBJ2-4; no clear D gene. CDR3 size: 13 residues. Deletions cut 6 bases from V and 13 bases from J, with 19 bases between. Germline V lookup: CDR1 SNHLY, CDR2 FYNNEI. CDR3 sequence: CASRAGSYNEQYF. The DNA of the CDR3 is TGTGCCAGCAGGGCTGGGTCCTACAATGAGCAGTACTTC.

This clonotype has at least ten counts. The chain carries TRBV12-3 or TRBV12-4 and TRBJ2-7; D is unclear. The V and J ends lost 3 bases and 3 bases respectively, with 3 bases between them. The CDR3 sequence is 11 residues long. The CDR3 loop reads CASSFNYEQYF. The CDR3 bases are TGTGCCAGCAGTTTTAACTACGAGCAGTACTTC.

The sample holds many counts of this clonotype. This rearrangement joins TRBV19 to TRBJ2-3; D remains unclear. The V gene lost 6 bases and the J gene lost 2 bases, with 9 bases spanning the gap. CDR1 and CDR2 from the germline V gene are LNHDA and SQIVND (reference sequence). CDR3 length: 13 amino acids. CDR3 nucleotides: TGTGCCAGTAGGGGCCTAACCACAGATACGCAGTATTTT. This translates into CASRGLTTDTQYF.

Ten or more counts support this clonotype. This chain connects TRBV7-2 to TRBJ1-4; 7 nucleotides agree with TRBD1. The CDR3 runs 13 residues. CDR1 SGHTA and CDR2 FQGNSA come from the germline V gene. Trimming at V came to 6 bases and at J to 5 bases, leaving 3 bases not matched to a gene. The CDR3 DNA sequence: TGTGCCAGCAGGGGACAGAGCAATGAAAAACTGTTTTTT. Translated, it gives CASRGQSNEKLFF.

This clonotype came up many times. The CDR3 sequence: CSVEATGKMKETQYF. In DNA form, the CDR3 reads TGCAGCGTTGAAGCCACGGGGAAGATGAAAGAGACCCAGTACTTC. The chain links TRBV29-1 to TRBJ2-5; maybe TRBD2 (5 bases). With 1 base removed from V and 3 bases from J, the gap between germline ends came to 15 bases. The CDR3 sequence is 15 residues long. Germline CDR1 reads SQVTM; CDR2 reads ANQGSEA.

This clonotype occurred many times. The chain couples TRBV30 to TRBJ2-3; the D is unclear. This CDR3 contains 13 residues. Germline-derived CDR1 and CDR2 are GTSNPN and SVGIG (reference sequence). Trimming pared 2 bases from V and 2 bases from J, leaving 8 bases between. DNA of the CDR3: TGTGCCTGGAGTTCTCGGTTCACAGATACGCAGTATTTT. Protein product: CAWSSRFTDTQYF.

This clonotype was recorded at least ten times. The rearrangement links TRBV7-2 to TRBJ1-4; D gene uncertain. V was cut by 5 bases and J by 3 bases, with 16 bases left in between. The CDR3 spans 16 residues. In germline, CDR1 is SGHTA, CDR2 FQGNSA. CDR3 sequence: CASSLPTGFANEKLFF. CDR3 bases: TGTGCCAGCAGCCTACCAACGGGGTTCGCTAATGAAAAACTGTTTTTT.

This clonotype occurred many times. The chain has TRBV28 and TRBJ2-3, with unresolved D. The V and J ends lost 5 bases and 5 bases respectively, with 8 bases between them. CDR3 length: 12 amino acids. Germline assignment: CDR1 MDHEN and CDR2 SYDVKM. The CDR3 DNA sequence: TGTGCCAGCAGTCCCCCCCTAGATACGCAGTATTTT. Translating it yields CASSPPLDTQYF.

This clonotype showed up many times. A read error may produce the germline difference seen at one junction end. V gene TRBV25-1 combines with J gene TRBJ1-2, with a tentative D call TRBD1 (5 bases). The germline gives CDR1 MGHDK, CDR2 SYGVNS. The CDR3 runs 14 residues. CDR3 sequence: CASSESSGPYGYTF. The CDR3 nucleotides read TGTGCCAGCAGCGAATCGTCGGGGCCCTATGGCTACACCTTC.

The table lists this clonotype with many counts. The CDR3 sequence: CSVEGGAPNTEAFF. CDR3 coding DNA: TGCAGCGTTGAGGGAGGGGCGCCGAACACTGAAGCTTTCTTT. The chain couples TRBV29-1 to TRBJ1-1, with a weak D call TRBD1 (5 bases). The germline CDR1 and CDR2 sequences are SQVTM and ANQGSEA. The CDR3 covers 14 residues. Trimming took 3 bases from V and 1 from J, leaving 12 bases between them.

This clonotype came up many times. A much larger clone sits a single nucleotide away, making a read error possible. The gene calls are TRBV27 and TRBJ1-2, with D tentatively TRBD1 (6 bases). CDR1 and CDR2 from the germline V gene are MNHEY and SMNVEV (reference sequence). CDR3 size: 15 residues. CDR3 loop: CASSPGTTHNYSYTF. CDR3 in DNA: TGTGCCAGCAGTCCAGGGACAACCCATAACTATAGCTACACCTTC.

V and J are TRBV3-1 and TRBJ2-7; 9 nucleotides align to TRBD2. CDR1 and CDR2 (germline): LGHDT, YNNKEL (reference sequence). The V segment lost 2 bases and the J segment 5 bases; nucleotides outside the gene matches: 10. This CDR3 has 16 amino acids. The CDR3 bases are TGTGCCAGCAGCCAACGAGGCGGGACTAGCTTCAACGAGCAGTACTTC. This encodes CASSQRGGTSFNEQYF.

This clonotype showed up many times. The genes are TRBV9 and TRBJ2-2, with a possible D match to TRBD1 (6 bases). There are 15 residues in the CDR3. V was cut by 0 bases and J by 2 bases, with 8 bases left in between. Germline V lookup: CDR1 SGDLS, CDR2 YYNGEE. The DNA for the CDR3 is TGTGCCAGCAGCGTAGCAGGGGTAAACACCGGGGAGCTGTTTTTT. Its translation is CASSVAGVNTGELFF. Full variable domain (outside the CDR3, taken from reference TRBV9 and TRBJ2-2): DSGVTQTPKHLITATGQRVTLRCSPRSGDLSVYWYQQSLDQGLQFLIQYYNGEERAKGNILERFSAQQFPDLHSELNLSSLELGDSALYFCASSVAGVNTGELFFGEGSRLTVL.

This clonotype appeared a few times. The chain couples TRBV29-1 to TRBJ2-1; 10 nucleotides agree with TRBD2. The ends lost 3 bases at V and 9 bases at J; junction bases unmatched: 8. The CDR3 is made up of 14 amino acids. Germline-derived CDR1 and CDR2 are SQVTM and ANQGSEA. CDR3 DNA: TGCAGCGTTGAGTATCTAGCGGGAGAAAGTGAGCAGTTCTTC. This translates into CSVEYLAGESEQFF.

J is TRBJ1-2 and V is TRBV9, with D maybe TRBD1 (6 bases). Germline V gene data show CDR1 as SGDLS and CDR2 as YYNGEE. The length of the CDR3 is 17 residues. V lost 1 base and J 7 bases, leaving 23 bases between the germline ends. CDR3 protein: CASSVQLQGGLSGGYTF. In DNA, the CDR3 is TGTGCCAGCAGCGTACAGCTACAGGGAGGTTTATCGGGTGGCTACACCTTC.